Listed below are T cell receptor beta chains from one sample, sequenced in a study of control samples from healthy donors and cancer patients. Measured with immunoSEQ multiplex PCR; TCRdb has only the in-frame clones, and not every one. The data hold 100,000 to 150,000 clones, with around 90% observed a single time. The sequenced sample consisted of blood. The receptors stem from a man aged 40-49 years in good health. CDR3s include the opening cysteine and the closing phenylalanine or tryptophan. The D gene is left open where the match is weak. Size values are once, few and many counts, or a class for expanded clones, and some rows have none.

>TRBJ2-5|.|TRBD1|13|TRBV5-1
TGCGCCAGCAGCCCCCGACAGGGCGAGACCCAGTACTTC
CASSPRQGETQYF
>TRBJ1-2|.|.|14|TRBV7-2
TGTGCCAGCAGCTTAGCGTCCGTAATCTATGGCTACACCTTC
CASSLASVIYGYTF
>TRBJ2-1|.|.|14|TRBV29-1
TGCAGCGTTGTACGAGTTACCAGGGACTATGAGCAGTTCTTC
CSVVRVTRDYEQFF
>TRBJ1-6|.|TRBD1|14|TRBV10-3
TGTGCCATCGGGGGACAGGGAAGCAATTCACCCCTCCACTTT
CAIGGQGSNSPLHF
>TRBJ1-1|.|TRBD1|14|TRBV6-2/TRBV6-3
TGTGCCAGCAGTTACCACGACAGGGGAATTGAAGCTTTCTTT
CASSYHDRGIEAFF
>TRBJ2-7|.|.|20|TRBV21-1
TGTGCCAGCACCAAAAAAGATCTCGCCGCGGGGGGGAAAAGCTCCTACGAGCAGTACTTC
CASTKKDLAAGGKSSYEQYF
>TRBJ2-1|.|.|13|TRBV2
TGTGCCAGCACGTATTGGGGTACTAATGAGCAGTTCTTC
CASTYWGTNEQFF
>TRBJ2-3|once|TRBD2|20|TRBV9
TGTGCCAGCAGCGCAAGCAACCCGGGGACTAGCGGGGGGAATTTTAATACGCAGTATTTT
CASSASNPGTSGGNFNTQYF
>TRBJ1-1|.|.|14|TRBV6-5
TGTGCCAGCAGCTCGAAGCGGATGAACACTGAAGCTTTCTTT
CASSSKRMNTEAFF
>TRBJ2-1|.|TRBD1|14|TRBV6-1
TGTGCCAGCAGTGAAGGACAGGGTTACAATGAGCAGTTCTTC
CASSEGQGYNEQFF
>TRBJ2-1|.|.|13|TRBV7-2
TGTGCCAGCAGCTCGGACCCGCGGGTTGAGCAGTTCTTC
CASSSDPRVEQFF
>TRBJ2-5|.|.|15|TRBV5-1
TGCGCCAGCAGCTTAACGACAGGCCTACAAGAGACCCAGTACTTC
CASSLTTGLQETQYF
>TRBJ2-1|.|TRBD1|13|TRBV28
TGTGCCAGCAGTTTGACAGGGCCCAATGAGCAGTTCTTC
CASSLTGPNEQFF
>TRBJ2-7|.|TRBD1|15|TRBV11-2
TGTGCCAGCAGCCAGGACAGGGGGCTTGGTTACGAGCAGTACTTC
CASSQDRGLGYEQYF
>TRBJ2-1|.|.|16|TRBV28
TGTGCCAGCAGTTTATGGGATGGTAGTATCGACAATGAGCAGTTCTTC
CASSLWDGSIDNEQFF
>TRBJ1-1|.|.|12|TRBV28
TGTGCCAGCATTCGGGCCAACACTGAAGCTTTCTTT
CASIRANTEAFF
>TRBJ2-7|.|.|14|TRBV6-5
TGTGCCAGCAGTTACGGGCAGTTGGGGGACGAGCAGTACTTC
CASSYGQLGDEQYF
>TRBJ1-4|.|.|14|TRBV7-9
TGTGCCAGCAGTCAATTACCTTTTACTGAAAAACTGTTTTTT
CASSQLPFTEKLFF
>TRBJ2-6|.|.|16|TRBV27
TGTGCCAGCAGTTTATTTTGGAGCTCTGGGGCCAACGTCCTGACTTTC
CASSLFWSSGANVLTF
>TRBJ2-1|once|.|13|TRBV30
TGTGCCTGGAGTCTAGGCAGGGACAATGAGCAGTTCTTC
CAWSLGRDNEQFF
>TRBJ2-4|.|.|11|TRBV20-1
TGCAGTGCTAGGGAACTAAACATTCAGTACTTC
CSARELNIQYF
>TRBJ2-5|.|TRBD1|15|TRBV15
TGTGCCACCAGCAGGCCGGGACAGGGGGAAGAGACCCAGTACTTC
CATSRPGQGEETQYF
>TRBJ2-7|.|TRBD2|15|TRBV11-3
TGTGCCAGCAGCGCAAGACTAGCGGGGACCTACGAGCAGTACTTC
CASSARLAGTYEQYF
>TRBJ1-5|.|.|13|TRBV10-1
TGCGCCAGCAGCCCAGCAGGGGATCAGCCCCAGCATTTT
CASSPAGDQPQHF
>TRBJ1-1|few|.|13|TRBV29-1
TGCAGCGGACGAGTTTCGGGGGCAACTGAAGCTTTCTTT
CSGRVSGATEAFF
>TRBJ1-6|.|TRBD1|14|TRBV19
TGTGCCAGTAGTCCGGGACAGGGGGCTTCACCCCTCCACTTT
CASSPGQGASPLHF
>TRBJ1-6|.|.|16|TRBV5-5
TGTGCCAGCCGTCAGAAACTTCCGGGAGACAATTCACCCCTCCACTTT
CASRQKLPGDNSPLHF
>TRBJ1-1|.|.|15|TRBV30
TGTGCCTGGAGCGCCGTACAGGGCTGGTGGACTGAAGCTTTCTTT
CAWSAVQGWWTEAFF
>TRBJ1-6|.|.|17|TRBV9
TGTGCCAGCACCACCAAACCCATGGGCCCCTATAATTCACCCCTCCACTTT
CASTTKPMGPYNSPLHF
>TRBJ1-6|once|.|12|TRBV27
TGTGCCAGCAGTTTCAAAGATTCACTCCTCCACTTT
CASSFKDSLLHF
>TRBJ2-1|.|.|14|TRBV2
TGTGCCAGCAGTGAGCTGGCCGGGGTCAATGAGCAGTTCTTC
CASSELAGVNEQFF
>TRBJ1-5|.|.|15|TRBV19
TGTGCCAGTAGTATTGGACAAGTAGACAATCAGCCCCAGCATTTT
CASSIGQVDNQPQHF
>TRBJ2-2|.|.|15|TRBV10-3
TGTGCCACCAGGCCCGGGGAACTCAAGGGCGGGGAGCTGTTTTTT
CATRPGELKGGELFF
>TRBJ1-2|.|TRBD1|14|TRBV6-5
TGTGCCAGCATTGGGGGACAGGGGGCGCGGGGCTACACCTTC
CASIGGQGARGYTF
>TRBJ2-7|.|TRBD2|15|TRBV10-1
TGCGCCAGCATCGAGACTAGCGGGGGGTATTACGAGCAGTACTTC
CASIETSGGYYEQYF
>TRBJ2-5|.|TRBD1|18|TRBV27
TGTGCCAGCAGTCCTTCGCGGGACAGGGGACGATACCAAGAGACCCAGTACTTC
CASSPSRDRGRYQETQYF
>TRBJ2-5|once|.|14|TRBV2
TGTGCCAGCAGTGAATCGGCCCTCGGCCTTGCGGCGGACTTC
CASSESALGLAADF
>TRBJ2-5|.|TRBD2|15|TRBV30
TGTGCCTGGAGTAGGCGGGGGGGATTCCAAGAGACCCAGTACTTC
CAWSRRGGFQETQYF
>TRBJ2-6|.|.|15|TRBV28
TGTGCCAGCAGTAACCGCGGCTCTGGGGCCAACGTCCTGACTTTC
CASSNRGSGANVLTF
>TRBJ1-6|.|TRBD1|17|TRBV28
TGTGCCAGCAGTATCCCACAGGGGAGCTCCTATAATTCACCCCTCCACTTT
CASSIPQGSSYNSPLHF
>TRBJ1-2|.|.|22|TRBV4-1
TGCGCCAGCAGCCAAGATCTGTTTAATCCCCCGGGACACAGAAGGATTAACTATGGCTACACCTTC
CASSQDLFNPPGHRRINYGYTF
>TRBJ1-1|.|.|15|TRBV27
TGTGCCAGCAGTTTATTTCCTCGGGGGGTTACTGAAGCTTTCTTT
CASSLFPRGVTEAFF
>TRBJ2-5|.|TRBD2|18|TRBV4-1
TGCGCCAGCAGCCAAGATCAAACTAGCGGGGGATCTGGGGAGACCCAGTACTTC
CASSQDQTSGGSGETQYF
>TRBJ2-1|.|.|15|TRBV6-2/TRBV6-3
TGTGCCAGCAGTTACTGGCAGGGTTCTGGCAATGAGCAGTTCTTC
CASSYWQGSGNEQFF
>TRBJ2-7|.|TRBD2|18|TRBV4-1
TGCGCCAGCAGCCGCGGACTAGCGGGGGGGCCTTTCCCCCACGAGCAGTACTTC
CASSRGLAGGPFPHEQYF
>TRBJ1-2|.|.|14|TRBV5-1
TGCGCCAGCAGCTTTGATTTCGGCTTCTATGGCTACACCTTC
CASSFDFGFYGYTF
>TRBJ1-1|few|.|12|TRBV18
TGTGCCAGCTCACAGGGGAACACTGAAGCTTTCTTT
CASSQGNTEAFF
>TRBJ1-3|few|TRBD1|15|TRBV24-1
TGTGCCACCAGTGATGCCCAGGGGGCGGGAAACACCATATATTTT
CATSDAQGAGNTIYF
>TRBJ2-3|.|.|13|TRBV5-1
TGCGCCAGCAGCTGGGGGGGCACAGATACGCAGTATTTT
CASSWGGTDTQYF
>TRBJ1-2|.|.|13|TRBV5-8
TGTGCCAGCAGCTTCAGTGGAGGGTATGGCTACACCTTC
CASSFSGGYGYTF
>TRBJ1-1|.|.|13|TRBV12-3/TRBV12-4
TGTGCCAGCAGTTTACAAGGAAACACTGAAGCTTTCTTT
CASSLQGNTEAFF
>TRBJ1-2|.|.|16|TRBV11-2
TGTGCCAGCAGCTTAATATCAGGGTCGCTCAACTATGGCTACACCTTC
CASSLISGSLNYGYTF
>TRBJ2-2|.|TRBD1|17|TRBV27
TGTGCCAGCAGTTTACTCAGAAGGGACAGGAGATCCGGGGAGCTGTTTTTT
CASSLLRRDRRSGELFF
>TRBJ2-5|.|.|14|TRBV3-1/TRBV3-2
TGTGCCAGCAGCCAAGATGGGAACCGAGAGACCCAGTACTTC
CASSQDGNRETQYF
>TRBJ2-1|.|.|11|TRBV6-5
TGTGCCAGCAGGGTGAACAATGAGCAGTTCTTC
CASRVNNEQFF